The next 26 T cell receptor beta chains were all read from a single sample in a study of T cells in Graves' hyperthyroidism and ophthalmopathy. The TCR beta CDR3 regions underwent amplification using RNA transcripts as the source. The HTBI set primed first-round TCR CDR3 RT-PCR. One entry per CDR3 protein results from TCRdb running MiXCR on the multiplex PCR reads. The table includes 800,000 or so distinct CDR3 sequences, 35% to 40% detected once. The specimen sequenced was blood. These receptors originate from a man between 18 and 35 years old with Graves' hyperthyroidism.

The V call is TRBV2, the J call TRBJ2-1, with D possibly being TRBD2 (5 bases). The V gene lost 10 bases and the J gene lost 0 bases, with 10 bases spanning the gap. Germline assignment: CDR1 SNHLY and CDR2 FYNNEI. The CDR3 has 13 residues. The CDR3 nucleotides read TGTGCCATCGACGGGGACTCCTACAATGAGCAGTTCTTC. Translation: CAIDGDSYNEQFF. The full variable domain, with the rest looked up from reference TRBV2 and TRBJ2-1, is EPEVTQTPSHQVTQMGQEVILRCVPISNHLYFYWYRQILGQKVEFLVSFYNNEISEKSEIFDDQFSVERPDGSNFTLKIRSTKLEDSAMYFCAIDGDSYNEQFFGPGTRLTVL.

A few counts support this clonotype. This rearrangement joins TRBV10-3 to TRBJ2-2, with unresolved D. The germline CDR1 and CDR2 sequences are ENHRY and SYGVKD. The CDR3 totals 14 residues. The V end lost 6 bases, the J end lost 0 bases, and 8 bases lay between the germline ends. DNA for the CDR3: TGTGCCATCAGGACTGGGGCGAACACCGGGGAGCTGTTTTTT. Translation gives CAIRTGANTGELFF.

V and J are TRBV7-2 and TRBJ2-7; D may be TRBD1 (6 bases). The V end was cut by 3 bases, the J end by 6 bases, with 12 bases between. The CDR3 runs to 13 residues. Germline CDR1 and CDR2: SGHTA and FQGNSA. This CDR3 is CASSLPRGGEQYF. As DNA, the CDR3 is TGTGCCAGCAGCTTGCCCAGGGGTGGCGAGCAGTACTTC.

The chain carries TRBV6-5 and TRBJ1-1; D is unclear. V gave up 0 bases and J gave up 4 bases, with 9 bases separating them. CDR1 and CDR2 from the germline V gene are MNHEY and SVGAGI. This CDR3 is built from 14 residues. In nucleotides, the CDR3 is TGTGCCAGCAGTTACTCGGGTCCTAGCACTGAAGCTTTCTTT. Translated, it gives CASSYSGPSTEAFF.

The chain couples TRBV4-1 to TRBJ1-2, with no clear D. The CDR3 extends over 16 amino acids. Germline V gene data show CDR1 as MGHRA and CDR2 as YSYEKL. V was pared by 0 bases and J by 2 bases, with 13 bases between. The DNA of the CDR3 is TGCGCCAGCAGCCAAGAGATCGGAATCCGAAACTATGGCTACACCTTC. Protein sequence: CASSQEIGIRNYGYTF.

The chain has TRBV10-2 and TRBJ1-2; D gene unclear. Germline V gives CDR1 WSHSY, CDR2 SAAADI. V lost 10 bases and J lost 6, with 18 bases in between. This CDR3 is 13 amino acids long. CDR3 in amino acids: CATLPTGANGYTF. DNA for the CDR3: TGCGCCACCTTACCGACCGGTGCTAATGGCTACACCTTC.

This clonotype has only a few counts. CDR3 region: CASSLYSEAFF. CDR3 coding DNA: TGTGCCAGCAGCTTATATTCTGAAGCTTTCTTT. The chain has TRBV6-6 and TRBJ1-1; no firm D call. Germline V gene data show CDR1 as MNHNY and CDR2 as SVGAGI (reference sequence). V was pared by 6 bases and J by 6 bases, with 8 bases between. CDR3 size: 11 residues.

This clonotype appeared a few times. The chain is built from TRBV7-9 and TRBJ2-7; possible D gene TRBD1, 6 bases. V lost 4 bases, J lost 0 bases, and 10 bases lay in between. Germline loops: CDR1 SEHNR, CDR2 FQNEAQ (reference sequence). There are 14 residues in the CDR3. CDR3 in amino acids: CASSSTQGSYEQYF. The DNA of the CDR3 is TGTGCCAGCAGCTCAACACAGGGCTCCTACGAGCAGTACTTC.

This clonotype has only a few counts. This chain uses TRBV5-5 with TRBJ2-7; 10 bases agree with TRBD2. Germline CDR1 is SGHKS and CDR2 is YYEKEE (reference sequence). V lost 2 bases, J lost 5 bases, and 7 bases stayed unmatched. The CDR3 loop spans 15 amino acids. The CDR3 nucleotides read TGTGCCAGCAGCTTACCCCTAGCGGGAGCGGACGAGCAGTACTTC. Its protein product is CASSLPLAGADEQYF.

The rearrangement uses TRBV20-1 and TRBJ1-2; perhaps TRBD1 as D (6 bases). V lost 4 bases to trimming and J lost 4 bases, with 13 bases between them. The CDR3 totals 13 residues. From germline, CDR1 is DFQATT and CDR2 SNEGSKA (reference sequence). As DNA, the CDR3 is TGCAGTGCTACTCGCGGGGGGGCCTATGGCTACACCTTC. It yields the protein CSATRGGAYGYTF.

The chain joins TRBV6-5 to TRBJ2-5, with D tentatively TRBD2 (6 bases). Trimming left V 0 bases short and J 0 bases short, with 8 bases between. Germline V lookup: CDR1 MNHEY, CDR2 SVGAGI. CDR3 length: 15 residues. The CDR3 sequence is CASSYSGGHQETQYF. As DNA, the CDR3 is TGTGCCAGCAGTTACTCTGGAGGGCACCAAGAGACCCAGTACTTC.

The V call is TRBV25-1, the J call TRBJ1-1, with D possibly TRBD1 on 5 matching bases. Germline-derived CDR1 and CDR2 are MGHDK and SYGVNS. The germline V and J ends were trimmed by 5 bases and 11 bases, with 21 bases remaining between them. This CDR3 region has 14 residues. The CDR3 loop reads CASSLRAGRVGAFF. In nucleotides, the CDR3 is TGTGCCAGCAGTTTAAGGGCAGGGAGGGTAGGCGCTTTCTTT.

The rearrangement links TRBV2 to TRBJ1-6; D not certain. Germline CDR1 is SNHLY and CDR2 is FYNNEI. V was pared by 6 bases and J by 7 bases, with 13 bases between. There are 14 residues in the CDR3. The CDR3: CASSQGPPNSPLHF. CDR3 in DNA: TGTGCCAGCAGCCAAGGTCCCCCGAATTCACCCCTCCACTTT.

The chain links TRBV29-1 to TRBJ1-5, with 9 bases that match TRBD1. The CDR3 spans 14 residues. Unmatched junction bases numbered 10, after V lost 7 bases and J lost 6 bases. Looked up from germline, CDR1 is SQVTM and CDR2 is ANQGSEA. The CDR3 DNA reads TGCAGCGCAACCGGGACAGGGTCTAGTCAGCCCCAGCATTTT. Translation gives CSATGTGSSQPQHF.

Only a few counts were recorded for this clonotype. This rearrangement joins TRBV9 to TRBJ1-1, with 7 nucleotides matching TRBD1. V trimming: 5 bases; J trimming: 6 bases; junction bases outside the gene matches: 7. Per germline, CDR1 SGDLS and CDR2 YYNGEE. CDR3 length: 13 amino acids. CDR3 bases: TGTGCCAGCAGTCTCCAGGGGGGGGCTGAAGCTTTCTTT. Translating gives CASSLQGGAEAFF.

The chain joins TRBV25-1 to TRBJ1-2; no clear D gene. The CDR3 is 12 amino acids. The germline V gene has CDR1 MGHDK and CDR2 SYGVNS. V lost 4 bases and J lost 6, with 9 bases in between. Here the CDR3 reads CASSGRTHGYTF. In DNA, the CDR3 is TGTGCCAGCAGTGGCAGGACCCATGGCTACACCTTC.

In the case of this clonotype: This may arise from a read error, as a much more abundant clone is one base away. The chain uses TRBV2 and TRBJ1-6, with TRBD1 as a possible D gene (5 bases). In germline, CDR1 is SNHLY, CDR2 FYNNEI. The CDR3 is 15 amino acids. The ends were cut back, 6 bases at V and 10 bases at J, with 19 bases in the middle. CDR3 sequence reads: CASSPPTDRPSPLHF. Here the CDR3 DNA reads TGTGCCAGCAGCCCGCCGACAGATCGGCCCTCACCCCTCCACTTT.

This clonotype occurred a few times. This chain connects TRBV20-1 to TRBJ1-5; possible D gene TRBD1, 5 bases. The V end was cut by 6 bases, the J end by 3 bases, with 9 bases between. Germline V gene sequence: CDR1 DFQATT, CDR2 SNEGSKA (reference sequence). CDR3 length: 12 amino acids. The CDR3 loop is CSAGAFNQPQHF. The CDR3 bases are TGCAGTGCAGGGGCTTTCAATCAGCCCCAGCATTTT.

To note about this clonotype: At one of its ends the junction is not consistent with the germline gene, which may arise from a read error. The genes are TRBV7-6 and TRBJ2-7, with TRBD2 identical over 8 bases. The CDR3 consists of 15 residues. The germline CDR1 and CDR2 sequences are SGHVS and FNYEAQ. CDR3 in amino acids: CASSLTSGDSYGQYF. CDR3 nucleotides: TGTGCCAGCAGCTTAACTAGCGGAGATTCCTACGGGCAGTACTTC.

The rearrangement links TRBV12-3 or TRBV12-4 to TRBJ2-7; possibly TRBD2 for D (6 bases). V was cut by 6 bases and J by 1 base, with 16 bases left in between. The CDR3 extends over 15 amino acids. The CDR3 DNA reads as TGTGCCAGCAGCCGTAGCGGCCTGGCGTCCTACGAGCAGTACTTC. It yields the protein CASSRSGLASYEQYF.

This clonotype was observed at least ten times. One end of the junction does not line up with germline, which may come from a read error. The gene calls are TRBV15 and TRBJ1-5, with unresolved D. This CDR3 has 16 amino acids. Germline CDR1 is LNHNV and CDR2 is YYDKDF (reference sequence). CDR3 loop: CATRGESHHSNRPQHF. In nucleotides, the CDR3 is TGTGCCACCAGAGGCGAGAGTCACCATAGCAATCGGCCCCAGCATTTT.

The sample holds many counts of this clonotype. This rearrangement joins TRBV7-9 to TRBJ1-1, with a tentative D call TRBD1 (5 bases). Germline-derived CDR1 and CDR2 are SEHNR and FQNEAQ (reference sequence). V was shortened by 7 bases and J by 10 bases, with 16 bases between the two germline ends. This CDR3 spans 12 amino acids. The CDR3 spells CASTRPRVSAFF. CDR3 DNA sequence: TGTGCCAGCACCCGACCCAGGGTCTCAGCTTTCTTT.

The chain has TRBV2 and TRBJ2-2; D unclear. The CDR3 has 14 amino acids. V lost 6 bases and J 4 bases, leaving 12 bases between the germline ends. Per germline, CDR1 SNHLY and CDR2 FYNNEI. In nucleotides, the CDR3 is TGTGCCAGCAGCTTGGACGGTACCACCGGGGAGCTGTTTTTT. Protein product: CASSLDGTTGELFF.

Comment on this clonotype: The missing conserved phenylalanine or tryptophan at the end of this CDR3 makes a read error likely. Because the CDR3's place on the DNA is in doubt, the DNA is left out and the CDR3 is given as listed by TCRdb. The rearrangement links TRBV5-1 to TRBJ2-5. The CDR3 is 11 amino acids in total, end residues counted. Per germline, CDR1 SGHRS and CDR2 YFSETQ. The chain's CDR3 is CASSLMGRIDT.

On this clonotype itself: The missing conserved phenylalanine or tryptophan at the end of this CDR3 makes a read error likely. The CDR3 here is CASSMNTEAFL. CDR3 DNA: TGTGCCAGCAGTATGAACACTGAAGCTTTCCTT. This chain connects TRBV2 to TRBJ1-1; D not resolved. V was cut by 5 bases and J by 0 bases, with 1 base left in between. Germline assignment: CDR1 SNHLY and CDR2 FYNNEI. The CDR3 is made up of 11 amino acids.

Many counts were recorded for this clonotype. The rearrangement uses TRBV10-3 and TRBJ2-7; 7 nucleotides agree with TRBD2. The V and J ends lost 8 bases and 0 bases, in that order; junction bases with no gene match: 10. This CDR3 is 15 amino acids long. Germline values: CDR1 ENHRY, CDR2 SYGVKD. The CDR3 DNA sequence: TGTGCCATCGGCGGTGGGGAGGGAAGCTCCTACGAGCAGTACTTC. Residues: CAIGGGEGSSYEQYF.